A selection of T cell receptor beta chains follows, all from one sample in a study of shared clonotypes between healthy human individuals. The method was immunoSEQ multiplex PCR; TCRdb's version includes in-frame clones alone and lacks a portion of them. The sample has about 590,000 clones, roughly 95% seen once; the top ten hold roughly 0.1%. Sequenced sample: naive CD8+ T cells sorted from blood. The receptors shown here come from a woman in her 30s in good health. Both conserved end residues are part of each CDR3. The order of the fields is J gene, V gene, D gene, clone size, CDR3 protein, CDR3 DNA. A D gene is named only where the DNA matches it firmly. For some rows the clone size is stated as once, few or many, or as a class when expanded; others skip it.

j_gene: TRBJ2-7
v_gene: TRBV6-1
d_gene: TRBD1
abundance: once
CDR3aa: CASSRTGGSYEQYF
CDR3nt: TGTGCCAGCAGCCGAACAGGGGGTAGTTACGAGCAGTACTTC

j_gene: TRBJ2-7
v_gene: TRBV2
d_gene: .
abundance: .
CDR3aa: CASSEIKIREQYF
CDR3nt: TGTGCCAGCAGTGAGATCAAGATTCGCGAGCAGTACTTC

j_gene: TRBJ2-1
v_gene: TRBV7-2
d_gene: .
abundance: .
CDR3aa: CASSYPSTGDAHNEQFF
CDR3nt: TGTGCCAGCAGCTATCCTAGTACGGGAGACGCACACAATGAGCAGTTCTTC

j_gene: TRBJ2-1
v_gene: TRBV28
d_gene: TRBD2
abundance: once
CDR3aa: CASSGGLAGGVSYNEQFF
CDR3nt: TGTGCCAGCAGTGGAGGACTAGCGGGAGGTGTATCCTACAATGAGCAGTTCTTC

j_gene: TRBJ2-1
v_gene: TRBV14
d_gene: .
abundance: .
CDR3aa: CASSNRTAQWGNEQFF
CDR3nt: TGTGCCAGCAGCAACCGGACAGCCCAATGGGGCAATGAGCAGTTCTTC

j_gene: TRBJ2-7
v_gene: TRBV27
d_gene: .
abundance: .
CDR3aa: CASSPAGTYEQYF
CDR3nt: TGTGCCAGCAGTCCGGCCGGAACCTACGAGCAGTACTTC

j_gene: TRBJ2-1
v_gene: TRBV6-5
d_gene: TRBD2
abundance: .
CDR3aa: CASSYRTSVSYNEQFF
CDR3nt: TGTGCCAGCAGTTACCGGACTAGCGTCTCCTACAATGAGCAGTTCTTC

j_gene: TRBJ2-5
v_gene: TRBV15
d_gene: .
abundance: .
CDR3aa: CATSADRRKGYGETQYF
CDR3nt: TGTGCCACCAGTGCGGACAGACGAAAGGGGTATGGGGAGACCCAGTACTTC

j_gene: TRBJ2-7
v_gene: TRBV27
d_gene: TRBD2
abundance: few
CDR3aa: CASSQVLAGGHYEQYF
CDR3nt: TGTGCCAGCAGTCAAGTTCTTGCGGGAGGGCATTACGAGCAGTACTTC

j_gene: TRBJ1-5
v_gene: TRBV28
d_gene: TRBD1
abundance: .
CDR3aa: CASSLGTGNQPQHF
CDR3nt: TGTGCCAGCAGTCTCGGGACAGGTAATCAGCCCCAGCATTTT

j_gene: TRBJ2-7
v_gene: TRBV7-8
d_gene: .
abundance: .
CDR3aa: CASSGRDGYEQYF
CDR3nt: TGTGCCAGCAGCGGCCGGGACGGCTACGAGCAGTACTTC

j_gene: TRBJ2-7
v_gene: TRBV5-8
d_gene: .
abundance: .
CDR3aa: CASSFLHYEQYF
CDR3nt: TGTGCCAGCAGCTTCCTCCACTACGAGCAGTACTTC

j_gene: TRBJ2-6
v_gene: TRBV13
d_gene: .
abundance: .
CDR3aa: CASSLGYRAISGANVLTF
CDR3nt: TGTGCCAGCAGCTTAGGGTATCGGGCTATCTCTGGGGCCAACGTCCTGACTTTC

j_gene: TRBJ2-5
v_gene: TRBV6-5
d_gene: .
abundance: .
CDR3aa: CASSYSRGSGETQYF
CDR3nt: TGTGCCAGCAGTTACTCGAGGGGATCGGGAGAGACCCAGTACTTC

j_gene: TRBJ2-7
v_gene: TRBV10-3
d_gene: TRBD1
abundance: .
CDR3aa: CAISVGTGTYEQYF
CDR3nt: TGTGCCATCAGTGTGGGGACAGGGACCTACGAGCAGTACTTC

j_gene: TRBJ2-1
v_gene: TRBV27
d_gene: TRBD1
abundance: .
CDR3aa: CASSQGQGYNEQFF
CDR3nt: TGTGCCAGCAGTCAGGGACAGGGGTACAATGAGCAGTTCTTC

j_gene: TRBJ2-2
v_gene: TRBV4-1
d_gene: TRBD1
abundance: once
CDR3aa: CASRQGAGTGELFF
CDR3nt: TGCGCCAGCAGACAGGGGGCAGGGACCGGGGAGCTGTTTTTT

j_gene: TRBJ2-1
v_gene: TRBV7-3
d_gene: TRBD2
abundance: few
CDR3aa: CASSIGLAGEQFF
CDR3nt: TGTGCCAGCAGCATCGGACTAGCGGGTGAGCAGTTCTTC

j_gene: TRBJ2-7
v_gene: TRBV5-1
d_gene: .
abundance: once
CDR3aa: CASAPGVSYEQYF
CDR3nt: TGCGCCAGCGCGCCAGGAGTCTCCTACGAGCAGTACTTC

j_gene: TRBJ2-7
v_gene: TRBV6-1
d_gene: TRBD2
abundance: .
CDR3aa: CASSERFGSGSLYEQYF
CDR3nt: TGTGCCAGCAGTGAACGATTTGGTAGCGGGAGTCTCTACGAGCAGTACTTC

j_gene: TRBJ2-7
v_gene: TRBV5-8
d_gene: .
abundance: .
CDR3aa: CASSLSPYEQYF
CDR3nt: TGTGCCAGCAGCTTGTCGCCGTACGAGCAGTACTTC

j_gene: TRBJ1-2
v_gene: TRBV6-1
d_gene: .
abundance: .
CDR3aa: CATRGTSNYGYTF
CDR3nt: TGTGCCACTCGGGGAACCTCTAACTATGGCTACACCTTC

j_gene: TRBJ2-7
v_gene: TRBV5-6
d_gene: TRBD1
abundance: few
CDR3aa: CASSRGTGIYEQYF
CDR3nt: TGTGCCAGCAGCCGCGGGACAGGAATCTACGAGCAGTACTTC

j_gene: TRBJ2-1
v_gene: TRBV25-1
d_gene: .
abundance: .
CDR3aa: CASSESGPYNEQFF
CDR3nt: TGTGCCAGCAGTGAATCGGGGCCTTACAATGAGCAGTTCTTC

j_gene: TRBJ2-7
v_gene: TRBV7-8
d_gene: .
abundance: .
CDR3aa: CASSSPGESYEQYF
CDR3nt: TGTGCCAGCAGCAGTCCCGGGGAATCCTACGAGCAGTACTTC

j_gene: TRBJ2-7
v_gene: TRBV2
d_gene: .
abundance: .
CDR3aa: CASSEFQDRRDEQYF
CDR3nt: TGTGCCAGCAGTGAATTTCAGGACAGAAGAGACGAGCAGTACTTC

j_gene: TRBJ1-1
v_gene: TRBV5-4
d_gene: .
abundance: .
CDR3aa: CASTDSVNTEAFF
CDR3nt: TGTGCCAGCACGGATTCGGTGAACACTGAAGCTTTCTTT

j_gene: TRBJ1-1
v_gene: TRBV4-2
d_gene: TRBD1
abundance: .
CDR3aa: CASSTGTVEAFF
CDR3nt: TGTGCCAGCAGCACCGGGACAGTTGAAGCTTTCTTT

j_gene: TRBJ2-7
v_gene: TRBV27
d_gene: TRBD2
abundance: once
CDR3aa: CASSLTGRVAYEQYF
CDR3nt: TGTGCCAGCAGTCTGACCGGGAGGGTGGCCTACGAGCAGTACTTC

j_gene: TRBJ2-7
v_gene: TRBV7-9
d_gene: .
abundance: .
CDR3aa: CASSLRGYEQYF
CDR3nt: TGTGCCAGCAGCTTAAGGGGCTACGAGCAGTACTTC

j_gene: TRBJ2-7
v_gene: TRBV27
d_gene: .
abundance: .
CDR3aa: CASSTGRVFYEQYF
CDR3nt: TGTGCCAGCAGCACAGGGAGAGTGTTCTACGAGCAGTACTTC

j_gene: TRBJ2-3
v_gene: TRBV27
d_gene: .
abundance: .
CDR3aa: CASSLEGYDTQYF
CDR3nt: TGTGCCAGCAGTTTAGAGGGGTACGATACGCAGTATTTT

j_gene: TRBJ1-3
v_gene: TRBV7-9
d_gene: .
abundance: .
CDR3aa: CASSLTYRNTIYF
CDR3nt: TGTGCCAGCAGCTTAACGTATAGAAACACCATATATTTT

j_gene: TRBJ1-1
v_gene: TRBV27
d_gene: .
abundance: .
CDR3aa: CASSPGTLNTEAFF
CDR3nt: TGTGCCAGCAGTCCCGGGACACTGAACACTGAAGCTTTCTTT

j_gene: TRBJ2-7
v_gene: TRBV10-3
d_gene: TRBD2
abundance: .
CDR3aa: CAISESFRTSGTSGFYEQYF
CDR3nt: TGTGCCATCAGTGAGTCGTTTCGGACGTCCGGGACTAGCGGTTTTTACGAGCAGTACTTC

j_gene: TRBJ2-7
v_gene: TRBV27
d_gene: TRBD1
abundance: .
CDR3aa: CASTSSPGTGLHEQYF
CDR3nt: TGTGCCAGCACTTCTTCACCAGGGACAGGTCTCCACGAGCAGTACTTC

j_gene: TRBJ2-1
v_gene: TRBV27
d_gene: TRBD1
abundance: .
CDR3aa: CASSERDRVGGDSYNEQFF
CDR3nt: TGTGCCAGCAGTGAGCGGGACAGGGTTGGAGGCGACTCCTACAATGAGCAGTTCTTC

j_gene: TRBJ2-7
v_gene: TRBV27
d_gene: .
abundance: .
CDR3aa: CASKRGGGEQYF
CDR3nt: TGTGCCAGCAAACGGGGTGGCGGCGAGCAGTACTTC

j_gene: TRBJ1-5
v_gene: TRBV7-9
d_gene: .
abundance: once
CDR3aa: CASRWTRNQPQHF
CDR3nt: TGTGCCAGCAGGTGGACACGGAATCAGCCCCAGCATTTT

j_gene: TRBJ2-7
v_gene: TRBV7-2
d_gene: .
abundance: .
CDR3aa: CASSWGVGGSYEQYF
CDR3nt: TGTGCCAGCAGCTGGGGGGTTGGAGGGTCCTACGAGCAGTACTTC

j_gene: TRBJ2-5
v_gene: TRBV28
d_gene: .
abundance: .
CDR3aa: CASSPWGFWETQYF
CDR3nt: TGTGCCAGCAGTCCTTGGGGCTTTTGGGAGACCCAGTACTTC

j_gene: TRBJ2-3
v_gene: TRBV27
d_gene: .
abundance: .
CDR3aa: CASRRLGGVDTQYF
CDR3nt: TGTGCCAGCAGGCGACTAGGGGGGGTGGATACGCAGTATTTT

j_gene: TRBJ1-5
v_gene: TRBV4-1
d_gene: .
abundance: .
CDR3aa: CASSQGGMNSNQPQHF
CDR3nt: TGCGCCAGCAGCCAAGGGGGGATGAATAGCAATCAGCCCCAGCATTTT

j_gene: TRBJ2-1
v_gene: TRBV9
d_gene: TRBD1
abundance: once
CDR3aa: CASSYEQGQGQFF
CDR3nt: TGTGCCAGCAGCTATGAACAAGGACAGGGGCAGTTCTTC

j_gene: TRBJ1-2
v_gene: TRBV2
d_gene: TRBD1
abundance: .
CDR3aa: CASSLGQGGGYTF
CDR3nt: TGTGCCAGCAGTCTCGGACAGGGCGGGGGCTACACCTTC

j_gene: TRBJ1-1
v_gene: TRBV10-2
d_gene: .
abundance: .
CDR3aa: CASSRPSMNTEAFF
CDR3nt: TGCGCCAGCAGTAGGCCATCCATGAACACTGAAGCTTTCTTT

j_gene: TRBJ2-7
v_gene: TRBV6-1
d_gene: .
abundance: .
CDR3aa: CASSEGKLETYEQYF
CDR3nt: TGTGCCAGCAGTGAAGGTAAGCTGGAAACCTACGAGCAGTACTTC

j_gene: TRBJ2-7
v_gene: TRBV12-1
d_gene: .
abundance: .
CDR3aa: CASSLPGTGPPYEQYF
CDR3nt: TGTGCCAGCAGCTTGCCCGGGACAGGGCCTCCCTACGAGCAGTACTTC

j_gene: TRBJ2-7
v_gene: TRBV29-1
d_gene: TRBD1
abundance: .
CDR3aa: CSIRLRDSPYEQYF
CDR3nt: TGCAGCATTCGCCTCCGGGACAGTCCCTACGAGCAGTACTTC

j_gene: TRBJ2-7
v_gene: TRBV6-1
d_gene: TRBD1
abundance: .
CDR3aa: CASSEWGWTGDYEQYF
CDR3nt: TGTGCCAGCAGTGAATGGGGATGGACAGGGGACTACGAGCAGTACTTC

j_gene: TRBJ2-1
v_gene: TRBV28
d_gene: .
abundance: .
CDR3aa: CASTAVLVPHEQFF
CDR3nt: TGTGCCAGCACGGCGGTCCTCGTCCCCCATGAGCAGTTCTTC

j_gene: TRBJ2-7
v_gene: TRBV27
d_gene: .
abundance: .
CDR3aa: CASSFRETSEQYF
CDR3nt: TGTGCCAGCAGTTTTAGAGAAACTAGCGAGCAGTACTTC

j_gene: TRBJ2-5
v_gene: TRBV9
d_gene: TRBD2
abundance: .
CDR3aa: CASSAGTSGQETQYF
CDR3nt: TGTGCCAGCAGCGCAGGGACTAGCGGCCAAGAGACCCAGTACTTC

j_gene: TRBJ1-1
v_gene: TRBV7-9
d_gene: .
abundance: few
CDR3aa: CASSLVGSRAEAFF
CDR3nt: TGTGCCAGCAGCTTAGTAGGATCTCGGGCTGAAGCTTTCTTT

j_gene: TRBJ2-1
v_gene: TRBV5-8
d_gene: .
abundance: .
CDR3aa: CASSNAQVYNEQFF
CDR3nt: TGTGCCAGCAGCAACGCACAGGTTTACAATGAGCAGTTCTTC